This TCR beta chain was profiled in a study of T cells expressing NK-cell markers. The wider study: According to the study, TCR beta repertoires originated from sorted CD3+CD56+NKG2C+, CD3+CD56+NKG2C- and CD3+CD56-NKG2C+ T cells. Seven of eight sequenced donors tested HCMV-seropositive; one tested seronegative. General study points: Dominant NKG2C+ clonotypes made up about 1.0-7.5% of CD8+ T cells in roughly six donors.

Per germline, CDR1 MDHEN and CDR2 SYDVKM. The CDR3 loop spans 13 amino acids. Comment on this clonotype: Antigen unknown.

From the 5' RACE reads, TCRdb lists one entry per CDR3 protein and no DNA. The ten top clones account for 0.3% to 0.45%, within a sample of around 280,000 distinct CDR3 sequences. V is TRBV28 and J is TRBJ2-1; the D call of TRBD1 rests on TCRdb alone, since no DNA is present to check it. The TCR comes from a man younger than 35 in good health. The sequenced material came from blood T cells: a sorted CD56 or NKG2C T cell subset, CD4+ or CD8+ T cells, or bulk PBMC T cells (not recorded which). CDR3 amino acids: CAGGAGNYNEQFF.